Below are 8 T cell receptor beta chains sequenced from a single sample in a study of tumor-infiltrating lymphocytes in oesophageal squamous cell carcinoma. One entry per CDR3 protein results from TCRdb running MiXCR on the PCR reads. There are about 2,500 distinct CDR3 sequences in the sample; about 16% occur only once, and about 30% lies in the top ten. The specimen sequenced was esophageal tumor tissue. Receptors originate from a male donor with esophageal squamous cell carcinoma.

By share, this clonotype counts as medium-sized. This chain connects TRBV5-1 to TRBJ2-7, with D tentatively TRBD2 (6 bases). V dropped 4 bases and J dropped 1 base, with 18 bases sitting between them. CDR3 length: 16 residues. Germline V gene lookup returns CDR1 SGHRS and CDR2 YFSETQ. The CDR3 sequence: CASSEEPLGSSYEQYF. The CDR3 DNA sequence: TGCGCCAGCAGCGAAGAACCTCTCGGGAGTTCCTACGAGCAGTACTTC. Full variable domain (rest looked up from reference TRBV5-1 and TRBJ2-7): KAGVTQTPRYLIKTRGQQVTLSCSPISGHRSVSWYQQTPGQGLQFLFEYFSETQRNKGNFPGRFSGRQFSNSRSEMNVSTLELGDSALYLCASSEEPLGSSYEQYFGPGTRLTVT.

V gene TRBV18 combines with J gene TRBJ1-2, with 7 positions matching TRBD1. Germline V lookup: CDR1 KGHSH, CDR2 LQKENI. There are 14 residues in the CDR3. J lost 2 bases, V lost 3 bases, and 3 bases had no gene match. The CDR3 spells CASSPTTGNYGYTF. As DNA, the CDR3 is TGTGCCAGCTCACCGACGACAGGGAACTATGGCTACACCTTC.

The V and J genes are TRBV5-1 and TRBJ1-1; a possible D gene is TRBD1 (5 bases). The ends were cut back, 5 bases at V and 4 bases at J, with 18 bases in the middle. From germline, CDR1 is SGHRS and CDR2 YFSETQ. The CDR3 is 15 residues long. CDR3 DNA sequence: TGCGCCAGCAGGGGGGGGGTGAGGTCCGGCACTGAAGCTTTCTTT. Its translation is CASRGGVRSGTEAFF.

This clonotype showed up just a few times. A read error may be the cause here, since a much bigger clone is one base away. CDR3 amino acids: CASSLPTGGLYNEQYF. The CDR3 DNA follows: TGTGCCAGCAGCTTACCAACAGGGGGCCTCTACAATGAGCAGTACTTC. V usage is TRBV5-5 and J usage is TRBJ2-5; 9 bases map to TRBD1. The CDR3 is made up of 16 amino acids. The junction had 16 bases not matched to a gene; V was cut back by 2 bases and J by 11 bases. Looked up from germline, CDR1 is SGHKS and CDR2 is YYEKEE (reference sequence). The variable domain in full, completed from reference TRBV5-5 and TRBJ2-5, reads DAGVTQSPTHLIKTRGQQVTLRCSPISGHKSVSWYQQVLGQGPQFIFQYYEKEERGRGNFPDRFSARQFPNYSSELNVNALLLGDSALYLCASSLPTGGLYNEQYFGPGTRLLVL.

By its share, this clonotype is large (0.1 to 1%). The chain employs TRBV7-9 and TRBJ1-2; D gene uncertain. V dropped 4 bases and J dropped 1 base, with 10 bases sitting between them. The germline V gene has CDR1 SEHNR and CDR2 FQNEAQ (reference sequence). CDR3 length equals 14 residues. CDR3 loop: CASSSTVNNYGYTF. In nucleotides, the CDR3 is TGTGCCAGCAGCTCCACAGTCAATAACTATGGCTACACCTTC.

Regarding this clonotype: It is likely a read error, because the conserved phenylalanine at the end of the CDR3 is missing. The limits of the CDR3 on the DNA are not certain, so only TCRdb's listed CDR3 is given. The chain's CDR3 is CASSYSAG. The chain combines TRBV6-6 with TRBJ2-5; whether TRBD2, the table's D call, matches the DNA was not checked. Termini included, the CDR3 measures 8 amino acids. The V gene's germline CDR1 is MNHNY and CDR2 SVGAGI (reference sequence).

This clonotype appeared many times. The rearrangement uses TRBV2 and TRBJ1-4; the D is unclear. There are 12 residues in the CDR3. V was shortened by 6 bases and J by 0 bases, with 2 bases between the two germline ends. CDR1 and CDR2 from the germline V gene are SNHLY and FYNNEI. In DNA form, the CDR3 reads TGTGCCAGCAGGGCAACTAATGAAAAACTGTTTTTT. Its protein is CASRATNEKLFF.

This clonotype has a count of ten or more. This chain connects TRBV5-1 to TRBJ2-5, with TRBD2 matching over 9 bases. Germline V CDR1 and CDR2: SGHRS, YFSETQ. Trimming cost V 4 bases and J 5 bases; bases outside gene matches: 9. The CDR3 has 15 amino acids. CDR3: CASSPEVAGVETQYF. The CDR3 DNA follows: TGCGCCAGCAGCCCAGAGGTAGCGGGGGTCGAGACCCAGTACTTC.